A single sample gave rise to the 3 T cell receptor beta chains below, sequenced in a study of prognosis after radiotherapy for stage I lung cancer (dated by TCRdb to the early 2020s). The listed sequencing device is Illumina HiSeq 3000. Two rounds of multiplex PCR were used to amplify the TCR beta CDR3 region from genomic DNA. In the first round of PCR, primers specific to each TRBV and TRBJ gene were used, and the primer sequences are filed in Chinese patent CN105087789A. Using fastp at Q25 and MiXCR, TCRdb reprocessed the public reads and kept productive beta chains. Every distinct CDR3 protein forms one entry, paired with its most common genes and DNA. The sample has about 51,000 distinct CDR3 sequences on record, about 32% of them singletons. The ten largest clonotypes hold about 9.2% of the sample. This sample comprised PBMCs, obtained before or after stereotactic body radiation therapy (not recorded which). These receptors came from a donor over 45 with non-small cell lung cancer.

This clonotype was observed many times. The V and J genes are TRBV29-1 and TRBJ2-1, with D tentatively TRBD1 (6 bases). V was clipped by 7 bases and J by 0 bases, with 13 bases between them. Germline V gene lookup returns CDR1 SQVTM and CDR2 ANQGSEA. The CDR3 loop spans 14 amino acids. The CDR3 DNA reads TGCAGCGCTGCACGACAGGTCTCCTACAATGAGCAGTTCTTC. Protein: CSAARQVSYNEQFF.

The genes are TRBV12-3 or TRBV12-4 and TRBJ2-2; no reliable D call. This CDR3 contains 16 residues. V lost 10 bases, J lost 1 base, and 19 bases lay in between. The chain's CDR3 is CAILTNGQWNTGELFF. The CDR3 bases are TGTGCCATCCTCACCAATGGGCAGTGGAACACCGGGGAGCTGTTTTTT.

This clonotype showed up many times. The gene calls are TRBV5-4 and TRBJ2-1; D is possibly TRBD2 (5 bases). This CDR3 spans 16 amino acids. The V gene's germline CDR1 is SGHNT and CDR2 YYREEE (reference sequence). Between the trimmed V and J ends, which lost 4 bases and 0 bases, there was a span of 14 bases. CDR3 sequence reads: CASSSGPYSSYNEQFF. The CDR3 nucleotides read TGTGCCAGCAGCAGCGGCCCATACAGCTCCTACAATGAGCAGTTCTTC.